This T cell receptor beta chain was captured by sequencing in a study of OX40 agonist ivuxolimab in advanced cancers. The CDR3 is 15 residues long. CDR1 is MNHNS, CDR2 SASEGT, per germline. J lost 7 bases, V lost 9 bases, and 10 bases had no gene match. The repertoire was sequenced with immunoSEQ multiplex PCR; TCRdb's copy has only in-frame clones and lacks some. The repertoire holds about 70,000 clones, with 87% as singletons. This TCR came from an adult with an advanced solid tumor such as melanoma, head and neck, liver or kidney cancer. The chain couples TRBV6-1 to TRBJ1-6; 9 bases match TRBD1. This material consisted of CD4+ or CD8+ T cells sorted from blood, taken in a trial of the OX40 agonist ivuxolimab. The CDR3: CASTGTGGRNSPLHF. The CDR3 bases are TGTGCCAGTACCGGAACAGGGGGCCGAAATTCACCCCTCCACTTT.